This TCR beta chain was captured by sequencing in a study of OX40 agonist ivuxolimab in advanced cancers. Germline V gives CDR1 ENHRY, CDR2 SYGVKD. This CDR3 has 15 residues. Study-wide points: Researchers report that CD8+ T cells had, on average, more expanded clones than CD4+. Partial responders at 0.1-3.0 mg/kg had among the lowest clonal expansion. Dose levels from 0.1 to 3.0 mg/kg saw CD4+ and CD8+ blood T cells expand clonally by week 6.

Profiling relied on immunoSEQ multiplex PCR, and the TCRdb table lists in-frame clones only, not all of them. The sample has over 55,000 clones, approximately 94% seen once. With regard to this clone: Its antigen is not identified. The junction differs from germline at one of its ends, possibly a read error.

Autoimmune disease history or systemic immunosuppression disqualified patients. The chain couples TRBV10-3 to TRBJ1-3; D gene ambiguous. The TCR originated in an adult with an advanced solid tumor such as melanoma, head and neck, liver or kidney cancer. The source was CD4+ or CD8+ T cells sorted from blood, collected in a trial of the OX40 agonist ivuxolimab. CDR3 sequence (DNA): TGTGCCATCGGTGACTTCGAGAAGACTGGAAACACCATATATTTT. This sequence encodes CAIGDFEKTGNTIYF.